The clone carrying this T cell receptor (beta chain) occurred many times. Its specificity is not known. This entry comes from a study of T cells after yellow fever vaccination. Turning to the study itself: Fractions low in cell number were prepared with SMART-Seq v4 Ultra Low Input. Overall study results and limits: FACS-sorted repertoires could harbor abundant contaminating bulk-population clonotypes.

The CDR3 is made up of 15 amino acids. In germline, CDR1 is SGHNT, CDR2 YYREEE (reference sequence). After removal of 4 bases from V and 4 bases from J, the junction contained 5 bases not matched to a gene. They built TCR cDNA with 5'RACE template switching, a step that put in a universal primer site and UMIs. TCRdb re-analysed the 5' RACE reads in MiXCR, keeping a single row per CDR3 protein. The sample lists some 240,000 distinct CDR3 sequences; more than 3.5% were seen once. The sequencing used PBMCs, collected 15 days after the yellow fever booster vaccination. V is TRBV5-4 and J is TRBJ2-2, with TRBD1 matching 9 bases. This sequence originates from a man younger than 35 who received the YFV17D yellow fever vaccine. CDR3 nucleotides: TGTGCCAGCAGCCTGGGACAGGGAGGCACCGGGGAGCTGTTTTTT. Protein sequence: CASSLGQGGTGELFF.